What follows is one T cell receptor (beta chain) and its context. As yet, its antigen is unknown. This sample is drawn from a study of metastatic and nonmetastatic thyroid tumors. V was clipped by 0 bases and J by 0 bases, with 6 bases between them. The CDR3 contains 14 residues. Germline V gives CDR1 SGHDN, CDR2 FVKESK. TCRdb re-processed the PCR reads through MiXCR. The table includes about 30,000 clones, roughly 10% detected once. Prior to thyroid surgery, none of the patients had received any treatment. General study points: In both blood and tumor samples, TCR beta diversity was reported significantly higher for malignant than benign nodules.

The source is a female donor with papillary thyroid cancer or a benign thyroid nodule (not recorded which). Some clones in this sample may be carry-over from other donors' samples. The chain recombines TRBV14 with TRBJ2-7; no reliable D call. Sequenced sample: blood. As DNA, the CDR3 is TGTGCCAGCAGCCAAGAGTTGCACTCCTACGAGCAGTACTTC. It is translated as CASSQELHSYEQYF.